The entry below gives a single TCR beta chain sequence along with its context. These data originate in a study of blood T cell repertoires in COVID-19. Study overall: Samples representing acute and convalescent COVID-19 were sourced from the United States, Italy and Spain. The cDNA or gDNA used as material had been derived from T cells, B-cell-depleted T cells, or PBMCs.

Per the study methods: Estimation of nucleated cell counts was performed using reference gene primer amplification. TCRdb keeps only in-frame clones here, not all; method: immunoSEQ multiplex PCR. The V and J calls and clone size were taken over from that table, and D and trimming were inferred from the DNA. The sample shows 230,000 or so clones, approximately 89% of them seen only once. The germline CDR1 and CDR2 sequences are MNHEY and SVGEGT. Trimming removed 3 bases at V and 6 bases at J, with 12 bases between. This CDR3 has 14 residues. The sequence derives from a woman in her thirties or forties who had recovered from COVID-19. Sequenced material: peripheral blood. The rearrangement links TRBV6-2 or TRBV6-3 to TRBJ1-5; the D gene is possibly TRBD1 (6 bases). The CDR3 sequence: CASSYQWGPQPQHF. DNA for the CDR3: TGTGCCAGCAGTTATCAATGGGGGCCTCAGCCCCAGCATTTT.